Below are 15 T cell receptor beta chains sequenced from a single sample in a study of T cell repertoires in cytomegalovirus infection. TCRdb fed the reads into MiXCR, producing one record per CDR3 protein. The sample holds roughly 250,000 distinct CDR3 sequences, under 25% seen once. Sequencing was performed on CD8+ T cells from PBMCs. The receptors come from a human donor in good health (CMV status not recorded). Some clones in this sample may be carry-over from other donors' samples.

In its sample, this clonotype was seen many times. The genes are TRBV12-5 and TRBJ1-4, with D tentatively TRBD1 (5 bases). Germline lookup yields CDR1 LGHNT and CDR2 FRNRAP. This CDR3 is built from 16 residues. Between the trimmed V and J ends, which lost 1 base and 7 bases, there was a span of 16 bases. DNA of the CDR3: TGTGCTAGTGGTTTGGCCCAGGGTAACCTGGGTGAAAAACTGTTTTTT. Amino acid sequence: CASGLAQGNLGEKLFF.

This clonotype was recorded a few times. The V call is TRBV9, the J call TRBJ2-5; 9 bases are a match to TRBD2. In germline, CDR1 is SGDLS, CDR2 YYNGEE. Trimming took 3 bases from V and 7 from J; bases not matched to a gene: 19. This CDR3 comprises 18 residues. This CDR3 is CASSGRTSEVEADGTQYF. The CDR3 DNA is TGTGCCAGCAGCGGCCGGACTAGCGAGGTGGAGGCTGATGGGACCCAGTACTTC. The variable domain in full, with the rest retrieved from reference TRBV9 and TRBJ2-5, is DSGVTQTPKHLITATGQRVTLRCSPRSGDLSVYWYQQSLDQGLQFLIQYYNGEERAKGNILERFSAQQFPDLHSELNLSSLELGDSALYFCASSGRTSEVEADGTQYFGPGTRLLVL.

This clonotype was detected many times. This chain connects TRBV7-6 to TRBJ2-2, with 9 bases lining up with TRBD2. The germline CDR1 and CDR2 sequences are SGHVS and FNYEAQ. Unmatched junction bases numbered 11, after V lost 8 bases and J lost 4 bases. The CDR3 loop spans 16 amino acids. CDR3 bases: TGTGCCAGCGGCCGGATAGCGGGGGCCGCCACCGGGGAGCTGTTTTTT. It is translated as CASGRIAGAATGELFF.

This clonotype was counted ten times or more. The gene calls are TRBV7-9 and TRBJ2-3, with D possibly TRBD1 on 6 matching bases. Trimming removed 5 bases from V and 4 bases from J, with 13 bases in between. The CDR3 runs 14 residues. Germline V CDR1 and CDR2: SEHNR, FQNEAQ (reference sequence). CDR3 nucleotides: TGTGCCAGCAGCCACGGACAGTCCCCAGATACGCAGTATTTT. It is translated as CASSHGQSPDTQYF.

This clonotype was counted at least ten times. V and J are TRBV20-1 and TRBJ1-2; perhaps TRBD1 as D (5 bases). The V end was cut by 3 bases, the J end by 5 bases, with 13 bases between. The germline CDR1 and CDR2 sequences are DFQATT and SNEGSKA (reference sequence). The CDR3 consists of 13 residues. The CDR3 reads CSASPEGYYGYTF. Written as DNA, the CDR3 is TGCAGTGCTAGTCCGGAGGGGTATTATGGCTACACCTTC.

The chain joins TRBV4-2 to TRBJ1-6; maybe TRBD1 (5 bases). Germline assignment: CDR1 LGHNA and CDR2 YNFKEQ. The germline V and J ends were trimmed by 0 bases and 7 bases, with 10 bases remaining between them. The CDR3 sequence is 15 residues long. The CDR3 coding sequence is TGTGCCAGCAGCCAAGAAGGGGTTGAGAATTCACCCCTCCACTTT. Residues: CASSQEGVENSPLHF.

The chain recombines TRBV2 with TRBJ2-2; D is unclear. The CDR3 totals 13 residues. Trimming removed 1 base from V and 4 bases from J, with 4 bases in between. Germline lookup yields CDR1 SNHLY and CDR2 FYNNEI. The CDR3 loop is CASSEVSTGELFF. The CDR3 region has the DNA TGTGCCAGCAGTGAAGTCTCCACCGGGGAGCTGTTTTTT.

V usage is TRBV29-1 and J usage is TRBJ1-1, with D possibly matching TRBD1 (6 bases). Germline V lookup: CDR1 SQVTM, CDR2 ANQGSEA. The CDR3 loop spans 13 amino acids. Trimming took 6 bases from V and 6 from J, leaving 17 bases between them. CDR3 residues: CSVAWQGHSEAFF. In DNA, the CDR3 is TGCAGCGTCGCGTGGCAGGGGCATTCTGAAGCTTTCTTT.

The rearrangement uses TRBV5-1 and TRBJ2-1; 8 bases agree with TRBD1. With V trimmed by 0 bases and J by 4 bases, 3 bases remained unmatched. CDR1 and CDR2 (germline): SGHRS, YFSETQ. The CDR3 is 15 residues long. CDR3 coding DNA: TGCGCCAGCAGCTTGGTCAGGGGGCAATACAATGAGCAGTTCTTC. Translating it yields CASSLVRGQYNEQFF.

The chain has TRBV5-6 and TRBJ1-1; 7 bases line up with TRBD1. This CDR3 is 13 amino acids long. The germline V gene encodes CDR1 SGHDT and CDR2 YYEEEE. V trimming: 4 bases; J trimming: 8 bases; junction bases outside the gene matches: 8. In nucleotides, the CDR3 is TGTGCCAGCAGCCAGGGGACAGCGGGAGAAGCTTTCTTT. The encoded protein is CASSQGTAGEAFF.

CDR3 loop: CASSRTSGGLYAIQYF. CDR3 nucleotides: TGTGCCAGCAGTCGGACTAGCGGGGGACTTTATGCCATTCAGTACTTC. The rearrangement links TRBV7-8 to TRBJ2-4, with TRBD2 matching over 13 bases. Per germline, CDR1 SGHVS and CDR2 FQNEAQ. With 6 bases clipped from V and 9 bases from J, the junction kept 11 bases outside the gene matches. The CDR3 has 16 residues. Looking up the rest from reference TRBV7-8 and TRBJ2-4 gives the full variable domain: GAGVSQSPRYKVAKRGQDVALRCDPISGHVSLFWYQQALGQGPEFLTYFQNEAQLDKSGLPSDRFFAERPEGSVSTLKIQRTQQEDSAVYLCASSRTSGGLYAIQYFGAGTRLSVL.

This clonotype was seen at least ten times. The V and J genes are TRBV7-8 and TRBJ2-1; tentatively, D is TRBD1 or TRBD2 (5 bases each). CDR3 length equals 13 residues. V was trimmed by 5 bases and J by 6 bases, leaving 11 bases between them. The germline CDR1 and CDR2 sequences are SGHVS and FQNEAQ. CDR3 region: CASSPGAANEQFF. The CDR3, as DNA: TGTGCCAGCAGCCCCGGGGCAGCCAATGAGCAGTTCTTC.

Here the CDR3 DNA reads TGTGCCAGCAGCTCCACGTCGCCGGGACAAAAGGGCCCCGGGGAGCTGTTTTTT. It is translated as CASSSTSPGQKGPGELFF. The chain carries TRBV7-8 and TRBJ2-2; tentatively, D is TRBD1 (6 bases). The CDR3 loop spans 18 amino acids. Germline V CDR1 and CDR2: SGHVS, FQNEAQ. Trimming left V 4 bases short and J 6 bases short, with 24 bases between. Filled out from reference TRBV7-8 and TRBJ2-2, the complete variable domain reads GAGVSQSPRYKVAKRGQDVALRCDPISGHVSLFWYQQALGQGPEFLTYFQNEAQLDKSGLPSDRFFAERPEGSVSTLKIQRTQQEDSAVYLCASSSTSPGQKGPGELFFGEGSRLTVL.

This clonotype was seen only a few times. The chain uses TRBV28 and TRBJ2-1, with 16 nucleotides matching TRBD2. CDR1 MDHEN and CDR2 SYDVKM come from the germline V gene. The CDR3 has 17 amino acids. V shed 5 bases and J 0 bases; nucleotides not matched to a gene: 1. The CDR3 DNA reads as TGTGCCAGCAGTGGGACTAGCGGGGGGGTCTCCTACAATGAGCAGTTCTTC. Translating it yields CASSGTSGGVSYNEQFF.

This clonotype was picked up a small number of times. The chain recombines TRBV15 with TRBJ2-1; tentatively, D is TRBD1 (6 bases). The CDR3 contains 14 residues. V was clipped by 3 bases and J by 6 bases, with 12 bases between them. From germline, CDR1 is LNHNV and CDR2 YYDKDF (reference sequence). Here the CDR3 reads CATSRMLGANEQFF. Written as DNA, the CDR3 is TGTGCCACCAGCAGGATGCTGGGGGCCAATGAGCAGTTCTTC.